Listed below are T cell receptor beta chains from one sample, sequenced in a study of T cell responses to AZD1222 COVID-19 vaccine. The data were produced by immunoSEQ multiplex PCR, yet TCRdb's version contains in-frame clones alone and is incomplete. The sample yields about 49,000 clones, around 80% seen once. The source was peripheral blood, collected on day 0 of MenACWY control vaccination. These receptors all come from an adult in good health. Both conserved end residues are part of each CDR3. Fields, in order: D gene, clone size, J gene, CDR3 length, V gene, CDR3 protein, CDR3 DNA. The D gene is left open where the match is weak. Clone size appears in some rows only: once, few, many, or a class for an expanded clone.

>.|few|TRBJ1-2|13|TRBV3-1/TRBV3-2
CASSQDPLYGYTF
TGTGCCAGCAGCCAAGACCCTCTCTATGGCTACACCTTC
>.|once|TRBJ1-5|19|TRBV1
CTSSQPADRVNYSNQPQHF
TGCACCAGCAGCCAACCAGCGGACAGGGTTAATTATAGCAATCAGCCCCAGCATTTT
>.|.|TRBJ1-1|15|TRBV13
CASSPRGQKNTEAFF
TGTGCCAGCAGCCCCCGGGGCCAGAAGAACACTGAAGCTTTCTTT
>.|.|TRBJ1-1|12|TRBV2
CASSLSNTEAFF
TGTGCCAGCAGTCTATCGAACACTGAAGCTTTCTTT
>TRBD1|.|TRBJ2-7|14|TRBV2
CASNYGQGKGEQYF
TGTGCCAGCAACTACGGACAGGGTAAGGGCGAGCAGTACTTC
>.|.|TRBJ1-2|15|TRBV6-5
CASSYGRTPNYGYTF
TGTGCCAGCAGTTACGGGAGGACACCGAACTATGGCTACACCTTC
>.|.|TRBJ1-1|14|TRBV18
CASSPPEGYTEAFF
TGTGCCAGCTCACCACCGGAGGGCTACACTGAAGCTTTCTTT
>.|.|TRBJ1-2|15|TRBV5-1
CASSGGGAANYGYTF
TGCGCCAGCAGCGGGGGCGGGGCTGCTAACTATGGCTACACCTTC
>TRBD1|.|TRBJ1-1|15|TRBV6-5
CASRGQGALNTEAFF
TGTGCCAGCAGGGGACAGGGGGCCCTGAACACTGAAGCTTTCTTT
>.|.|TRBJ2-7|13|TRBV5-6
CASSSPTQYEQYF
TGTGCCAGCAGCTCTCCGACCCAGTACGAGCAGTACTTC
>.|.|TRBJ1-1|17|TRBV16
CASSQFSQRQTNTEAFF
TGTGCCAGCAGCCAATTCTCCCAAAGACAGACGAACACTGAAGCTTTCTTT
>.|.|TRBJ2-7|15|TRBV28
CASSFGQFLAYEQYF
TGTGCCAGCAGCTTTGGACAGTTTCTAGCCTACGAGCAGTACTTC
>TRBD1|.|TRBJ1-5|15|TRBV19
CASSIRDRGQQPQHF
TGTGCCAGTAGTATACGGGACAGGGGACAGCAGCCCCAGCATTTT
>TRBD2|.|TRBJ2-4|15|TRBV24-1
CATSETSGAKNIQYF
TGTGCCACCAGTGAAACTAGCGGAGCCAAAAACATTCAGTACTTC
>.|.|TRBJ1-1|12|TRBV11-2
CASSSTGSEAFF
TGTGCCAGCAGCTCAACAGGGTCTGAAGCTTTCTTT
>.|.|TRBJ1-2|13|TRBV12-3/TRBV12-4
CASSFGENYGYTF
TGTGCCAGCAGTTTTGGGGAAAACTATGGCTACACCTTC
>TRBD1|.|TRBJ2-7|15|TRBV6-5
CASMSSFGTVYEQYF
TGTGCCAGCATGTCCAGCTTCGGGACAGTTTACGAGCAGTACTTC
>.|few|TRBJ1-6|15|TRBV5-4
CASSKESSYNSPLHF
TGTGCCAGCAGCAAAGAGAGCTCCTATAATTCACCCCTCCACTTT
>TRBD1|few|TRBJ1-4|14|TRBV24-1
CATGRQGVREKLFF
TGTGCCACCGGTAGACAGGGGGTGCGGGAAAAACTGTTTTTT
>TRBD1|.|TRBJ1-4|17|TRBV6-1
CASSDLWVEQGDEKLFF
TGTGCCAGCAGTGATCTTTGGGTTGAACAGGGGGATGAAAAACTGTTTTTT
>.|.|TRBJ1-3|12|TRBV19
CASSSAGNTIYF
TGTGCCAGTAGCTCGGCTGGAAACACCATATATTTT
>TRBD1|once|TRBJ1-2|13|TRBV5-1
CASSWGTAAGYTF
TGCGCCAGCAGCTGGGGGACAGCCGCTGGCTACACCTTC
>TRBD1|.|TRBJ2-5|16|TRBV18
CASSPLPQQGQETQYF
TGTGCCAGCTCACCACTACCCCAACAGGGGCAAGAGACCCAGTACTTC
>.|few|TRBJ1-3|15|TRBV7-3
CASSLRYLRRNTIYF
TGTGCCAGCAGCTTACGGTACTTACGACGAAACACCATATATTTT
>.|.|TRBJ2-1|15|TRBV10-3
CAITKTSFSSDEQFF
TGTGCCATCACCAAGACTTCGTTTAGCTCCGATGAGCAGTTCTTC
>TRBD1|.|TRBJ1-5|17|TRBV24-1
CATSPGTGAYSNQPQHF
TGTGCCACCAGTCCCGGGACAGGGGCTTATAGCAATCAGCCCCAGCATTTT
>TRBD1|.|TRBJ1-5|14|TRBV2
CASRTGAVNQPQHF
TGTGCCAGCAGGACAGGGGCGGTAAATCAGCCCCAGCATTTT
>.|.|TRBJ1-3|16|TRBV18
CASSSTRLDSGNTIYF
TGTGCCAGCTCCAGCACCAGGCTCGACTCTGGAAACACCATATATTTT
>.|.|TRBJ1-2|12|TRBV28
CASSLGSMDYTF
TGTGCCAGCAGTTTAGGAAGTATGGACTACACCTTC
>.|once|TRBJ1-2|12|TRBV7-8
CASSYRDGAYTF
TGTGCCAGCAGCTACCGGGACGGAGCCTACACCTTC
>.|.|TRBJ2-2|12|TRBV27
CASSLSQSELFF
TGTGCCAGCAGTTTATCACAGTCGGAGCTGTTTTTT
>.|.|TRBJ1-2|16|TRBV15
CATSRDSGRANYDYTF
TGTGCCACCAGCAGAGATTCCGGCAGGGCCAACTATGACTACACCTTC
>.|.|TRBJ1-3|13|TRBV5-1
CASSLDRSNTIYF
TGCGCCAGCAGCTTGGATAGGAGTAACACCATATATTTT
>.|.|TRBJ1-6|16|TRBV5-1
CASSPQAFSYNSPLHF
TGCGCCAGCAGCCCTCAGGCATTCTCCTATAATTCACCCCTCCACTTT
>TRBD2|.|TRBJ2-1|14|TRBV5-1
CASRGGASGLVQFF
TGCGCCAGCAGAGGGGGAGCTAGCGGGTTGGTGCAGTTCTTC
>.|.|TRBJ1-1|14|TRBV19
CASTRRAGLNEAFF
TGTGCCAGTACTCGGCGGGCAGGGTTAAATGAAGCTTTCTTT
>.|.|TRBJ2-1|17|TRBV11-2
CASSLAAPGSSYNEQFF
TGTGCCAGCAGCTTAGCGGCGCCGGGGAGCTCCTACAATGAGCAGTTCTTC
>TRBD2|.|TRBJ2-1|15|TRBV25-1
CASSLIGQGGDEQFF
TGTGCCAGCAGTCTAATTGGGCAGGGAGGGGATGAGCAGTTCTTC
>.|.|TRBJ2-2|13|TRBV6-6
CASSGDRVGELFF
TGTGCCAGCAGTGGCGACAGAGTTGGGGAGCTGTTTTTT
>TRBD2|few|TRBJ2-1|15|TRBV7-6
CASSLGAGGGNEQFF
TGTGCCAGCAGCTTAGGAGCGGGAGGAGGCAATGAGCAGTTCTTC
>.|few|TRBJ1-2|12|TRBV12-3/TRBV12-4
CASTLNADGYTF
TGTGCCAGCACCCTAAACGCGGATGGCTACACCTTC
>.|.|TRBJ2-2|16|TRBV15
CATSRDFIGVAGELFF
TGTGCCACCAGCAGAGATTTCATAGGCGTTGCCGGGGAGCTGTTTTTT
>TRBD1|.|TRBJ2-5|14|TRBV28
CASSSSPESGQKYF
TGTGCCAGCAGTTCGTCACCGGAGTCGGGACAGAAGTACTTC
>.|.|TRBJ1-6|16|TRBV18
CASSPTRTLGNSPLHF
TGTGCCAGCTCACCTACTCGGACACTTGGGAATTCACCCCTCCACTTT
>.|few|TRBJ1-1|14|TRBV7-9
CASSLYDMKTEAFF
TGTGCCAGCAGCTTATACGACATGAAGACTGAAGCTTTCTTT
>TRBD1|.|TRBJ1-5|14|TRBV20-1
CSASFGTGEQPQHF
TGCAGTGCTAGTTTCGGGACAGGGGAACAGCCCCAGCATTTT
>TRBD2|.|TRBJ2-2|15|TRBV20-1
CSASRLAAGTGELFF
TGCAGTGCTAGTAGACTAGCGGCGGGCACCGGGGAGCTGTTTTTT
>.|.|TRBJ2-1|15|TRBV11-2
CASSLVVRSYNEQFF
TGTGCCAGCAGCTTAGTGGTCCGCTCCTACAATGAGCAGTTCTTC
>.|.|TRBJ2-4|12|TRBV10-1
CASSESSDIQYF
TGCGCCAGCAGTGAGTCAAGCGACATTCAGTACTTC
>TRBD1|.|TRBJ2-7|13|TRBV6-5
CASTGTGGDEQYF
TGTGCCAGCACAGGGACAGGGGGAGACGAGCAGTACTTC
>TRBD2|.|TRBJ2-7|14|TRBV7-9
CASRIAGGPGEQYF
TGTGCCAGCAGGATAGCGGGAGGGCCGGGGGAGCAGTACTTC
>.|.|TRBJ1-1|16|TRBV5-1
CASSLGEGGSNTEAFF
TGCGCCAGCAGCTTGGGGGAGGGAGGGTCGAACACTGAAGCTTTCTTT